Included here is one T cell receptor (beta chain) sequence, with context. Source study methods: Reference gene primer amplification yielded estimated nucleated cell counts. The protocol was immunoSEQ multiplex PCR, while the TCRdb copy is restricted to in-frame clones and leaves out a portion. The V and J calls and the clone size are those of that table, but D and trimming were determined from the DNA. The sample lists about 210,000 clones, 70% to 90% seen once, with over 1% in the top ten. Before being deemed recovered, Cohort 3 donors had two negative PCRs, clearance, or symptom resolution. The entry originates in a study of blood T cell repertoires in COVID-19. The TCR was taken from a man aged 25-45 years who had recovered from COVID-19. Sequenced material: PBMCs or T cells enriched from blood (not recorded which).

The CDR3 sequence is CASSMAGQGALNTEAFF. DNA of the CDR3: TGTGCCAGTAGTATGGCGGGACAGGGGGCGTTGAACACTGAAGCTTTCTTT. The chain couples TRBV19 to TRBJ1-1; 12 bases align to TRBD1. This CDR3 region has 17 residues. Germline CDR1 LNHDA, CDR2 SQIVND (reference sequence). V trimming: 3 bases; J trimming: 0 bases; junction bases outside the gene matches: 5.